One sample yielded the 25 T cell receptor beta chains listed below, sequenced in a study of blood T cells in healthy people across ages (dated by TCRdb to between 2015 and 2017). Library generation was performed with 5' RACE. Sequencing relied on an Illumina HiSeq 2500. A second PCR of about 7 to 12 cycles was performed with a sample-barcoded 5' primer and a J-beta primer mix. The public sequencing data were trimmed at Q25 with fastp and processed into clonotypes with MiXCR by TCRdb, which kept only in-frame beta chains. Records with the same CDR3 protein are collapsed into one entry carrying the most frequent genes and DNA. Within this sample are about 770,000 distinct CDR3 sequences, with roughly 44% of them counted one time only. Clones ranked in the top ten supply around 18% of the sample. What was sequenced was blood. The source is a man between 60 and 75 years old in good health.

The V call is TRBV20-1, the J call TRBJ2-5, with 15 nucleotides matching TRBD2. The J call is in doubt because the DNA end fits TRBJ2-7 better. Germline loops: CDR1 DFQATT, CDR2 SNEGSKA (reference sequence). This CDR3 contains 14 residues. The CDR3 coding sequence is TGCAGTGCCACCGGGACTAGCGGGGGGTACGAGCAGTACTTC. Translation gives CSATGTSGGYEQYF.

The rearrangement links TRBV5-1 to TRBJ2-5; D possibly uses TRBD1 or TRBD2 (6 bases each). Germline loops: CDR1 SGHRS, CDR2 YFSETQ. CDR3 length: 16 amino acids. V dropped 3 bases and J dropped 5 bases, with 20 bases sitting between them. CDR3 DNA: TGCGCCAGCAGCTGGGGCCTAGAGGGGGGTGAGGAGACCCAGTACTTC. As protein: CASSWGLEGGEETQYF.

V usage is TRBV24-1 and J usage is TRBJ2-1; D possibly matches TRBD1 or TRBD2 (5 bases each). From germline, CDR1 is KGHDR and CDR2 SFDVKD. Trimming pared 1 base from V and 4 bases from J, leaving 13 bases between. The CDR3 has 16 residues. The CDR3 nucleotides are TGTGCCACCAGTGATTTCAGCATTGGGGGTTACAATGAGCAGTTCTTC. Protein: CATSDFSIGGYNEQFF.

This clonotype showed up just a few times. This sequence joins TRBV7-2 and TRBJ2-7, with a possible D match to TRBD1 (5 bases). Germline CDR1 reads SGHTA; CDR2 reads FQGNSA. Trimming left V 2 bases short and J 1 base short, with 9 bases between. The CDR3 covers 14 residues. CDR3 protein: CASSLNPGSYEQYF. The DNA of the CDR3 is TGTGCCAGCAGCTTAAATCCAGGGTCCTACGAGCAGTACTTC.

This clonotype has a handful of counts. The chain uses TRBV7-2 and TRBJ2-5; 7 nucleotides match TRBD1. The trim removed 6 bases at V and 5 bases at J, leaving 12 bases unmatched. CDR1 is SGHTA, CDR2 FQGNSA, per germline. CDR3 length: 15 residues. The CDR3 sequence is CASRAATGMGETQYF. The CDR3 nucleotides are TGTGCCAGCAGGGCCGCGACAGGGATGGGGGAGACCCAGTACTTC.

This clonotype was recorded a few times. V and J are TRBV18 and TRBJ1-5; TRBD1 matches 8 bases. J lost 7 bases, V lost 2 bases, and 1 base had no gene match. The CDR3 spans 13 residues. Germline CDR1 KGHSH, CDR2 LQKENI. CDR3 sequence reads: CASSPDRGQPQHF. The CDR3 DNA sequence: TGTGCCAGCTCACCAGACAGGGGCCAGCCCCAGCATTTT.

DNA for the CDR3: TGCAGTGCTACTGCAGGGAAGTACGGCGAAAAACTGTTTTTT. Its translation: CSATAGKYGEKLFF. This chain uses TRBV20-1 with TRBJ1-4; D might be TRBD1 (5 bases). Germline V gene data show CDR1 as DFQATT and CDR2 as SNEGSKA (reference sequence). The CDR3 extends over 14 amino acids. V was cut by 4 bases and J by 8 bases, with 17 bases left in between.

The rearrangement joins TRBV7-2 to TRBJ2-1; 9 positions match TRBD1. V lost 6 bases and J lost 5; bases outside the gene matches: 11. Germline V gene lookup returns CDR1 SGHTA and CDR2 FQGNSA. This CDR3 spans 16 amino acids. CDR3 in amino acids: CASRPTGGEVNNEQFF. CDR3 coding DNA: TGTGCCAGCAGGCCTACAGGGGGCGAGGTGAACAATGAGCAGTTCTTC.

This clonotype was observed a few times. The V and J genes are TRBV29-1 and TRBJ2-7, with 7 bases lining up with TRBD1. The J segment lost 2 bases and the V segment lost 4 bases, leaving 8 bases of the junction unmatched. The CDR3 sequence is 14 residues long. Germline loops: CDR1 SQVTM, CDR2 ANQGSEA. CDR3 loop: CSVAQTGQTYEQYF. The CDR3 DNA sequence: TGCAGCGTTGCTCAGACGGGACAGACCTACGAGCAGTACTTC.

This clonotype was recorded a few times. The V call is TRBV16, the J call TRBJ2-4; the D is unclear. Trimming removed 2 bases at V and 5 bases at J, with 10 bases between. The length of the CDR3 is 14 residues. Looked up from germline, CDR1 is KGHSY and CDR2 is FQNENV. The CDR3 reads CASSQRPSQNIQYF. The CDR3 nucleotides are TGTGCCAGCAGCCAACGTCCCAGCCAAAACATTCAGTACTTC.

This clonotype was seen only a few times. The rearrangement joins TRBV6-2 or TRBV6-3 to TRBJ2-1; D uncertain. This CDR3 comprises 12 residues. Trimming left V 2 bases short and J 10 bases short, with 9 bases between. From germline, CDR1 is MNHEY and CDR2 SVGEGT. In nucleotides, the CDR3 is TGTGCCAGCAGTTACGTGGGTGGGGAGCAGTTCTTC. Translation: CASSYVGGEQFF.

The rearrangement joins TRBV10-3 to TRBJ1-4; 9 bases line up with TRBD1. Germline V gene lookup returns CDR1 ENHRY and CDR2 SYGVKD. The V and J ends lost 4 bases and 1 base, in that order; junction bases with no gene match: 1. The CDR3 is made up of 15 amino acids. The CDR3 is CAISGQGGTNEKLFF. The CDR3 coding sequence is TGTGCCATCAGTGGACAGGGGGGAACTAATGAAAAACTGTTTTTT.

The chain's CDR3 is CASSPRTGGDTQYF. The DNA of the CDR3 is TGTGCCAGCAGCCCCCGGACAGGGGGAGATACGCAGTATTTT. The rearrangement uses TRBV4-2 and TRBJ2-3; TRBD1 agrees at 10 bases. Losses at the gene ends were 4 bases for V and 5 bases for J; bases not matched to a gene: 3. CDR1 and CDR2 (germline): LGHNA, YNFKEQ. The CDR3 covers 14 residues.

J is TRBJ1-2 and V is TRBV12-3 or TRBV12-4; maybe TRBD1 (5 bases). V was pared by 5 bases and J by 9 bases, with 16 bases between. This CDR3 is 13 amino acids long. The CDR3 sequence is CASSIQTATSYTF. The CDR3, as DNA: TGTGCCAGCAGTATCCAGACAGCTACGAGCTACACCTTC.

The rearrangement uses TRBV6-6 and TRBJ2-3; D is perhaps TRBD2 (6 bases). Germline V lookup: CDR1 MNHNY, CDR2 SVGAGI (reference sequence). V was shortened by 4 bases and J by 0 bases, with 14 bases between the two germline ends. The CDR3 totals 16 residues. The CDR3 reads CASSWPLATSTDTQYF. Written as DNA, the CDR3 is TGTGCCAGCAGTTGGCCCCTAGCGACTAGCACAGATACGCAGTATTTT.

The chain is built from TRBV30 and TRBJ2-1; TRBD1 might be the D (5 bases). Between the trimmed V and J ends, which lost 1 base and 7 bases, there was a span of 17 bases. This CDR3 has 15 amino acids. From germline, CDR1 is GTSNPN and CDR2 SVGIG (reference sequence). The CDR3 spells CAWSASGKVGNEQFF. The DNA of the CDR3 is TGTGCCTGGAGTGCCTCAGGGAAAGTAGGGAATGAGCAGTTCTTC.

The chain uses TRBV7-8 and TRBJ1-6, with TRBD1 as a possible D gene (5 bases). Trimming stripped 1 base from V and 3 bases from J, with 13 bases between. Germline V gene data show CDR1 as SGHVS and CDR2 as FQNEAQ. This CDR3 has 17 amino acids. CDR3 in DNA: TGTGCCAGCAGCTTAGAAGGTTTCAGGGTCTATAATTCACCCCTCCACTTT. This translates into CASSLEGFRVYNSPLHF.

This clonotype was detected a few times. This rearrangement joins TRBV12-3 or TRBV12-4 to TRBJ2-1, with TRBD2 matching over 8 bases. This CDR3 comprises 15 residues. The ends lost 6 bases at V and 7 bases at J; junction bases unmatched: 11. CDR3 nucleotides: TGTGCCAGCAGCCCGATCGGGGGGGTTAGGAATGAGCAGTTCTTC. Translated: CASSPIGGVRNEQFF.

CDR3 coding DNA: TGTGCCAGCTCCCGCGAAGGGGACACTGAAGCTTTCTTT. It codes for CASSREGDTEAFF. The genes are TRBV18 and TRBJ1-1; a weak D match, TRBD1 (5 bases). The V and J ends lost 6 bases and 3 bases respectively, with 11 bases between them. CDR3 length equals 13 residues. Germline V gene lookup returns CDR1 KGHSH and CDR2 LQKENI.

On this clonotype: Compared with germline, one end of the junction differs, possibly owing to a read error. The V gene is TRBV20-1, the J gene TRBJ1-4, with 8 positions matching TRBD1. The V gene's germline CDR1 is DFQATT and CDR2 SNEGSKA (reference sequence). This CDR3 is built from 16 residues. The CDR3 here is CSATGGTDATNKKLFF. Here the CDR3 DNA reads TGCAGTGCCACAGGGGGGACGGACGCAACTAATAAAAAACTGTTTTTT.

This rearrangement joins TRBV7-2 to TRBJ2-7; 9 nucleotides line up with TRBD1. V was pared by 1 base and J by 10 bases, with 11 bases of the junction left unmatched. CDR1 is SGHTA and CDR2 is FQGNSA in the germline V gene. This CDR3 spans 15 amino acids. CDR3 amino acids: CASSLGKGTGRSQYF. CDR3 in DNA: TGTGCCAGCAGCTTAGGTAAAGGGACAGGGAGATCACAGTACTTC.

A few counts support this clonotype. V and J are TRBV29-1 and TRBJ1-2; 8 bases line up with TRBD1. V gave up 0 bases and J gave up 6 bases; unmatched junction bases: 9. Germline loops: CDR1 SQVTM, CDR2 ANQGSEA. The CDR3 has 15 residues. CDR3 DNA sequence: TGCAGCGTTGAAGATCGCTTTAGGACAGGGCATGGCTACACCTTC. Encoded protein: CSVEDRFRTGHGYTF.

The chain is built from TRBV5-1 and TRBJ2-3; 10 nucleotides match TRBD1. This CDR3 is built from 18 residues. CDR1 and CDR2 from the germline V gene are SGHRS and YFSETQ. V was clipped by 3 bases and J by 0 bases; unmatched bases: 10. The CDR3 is CASSSGQGTTVSTDTQYF. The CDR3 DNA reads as TGCGCCAGCAGCTCGGGACAGGGGACAACCGTTAGCACAGATACGCAGTATTTT.

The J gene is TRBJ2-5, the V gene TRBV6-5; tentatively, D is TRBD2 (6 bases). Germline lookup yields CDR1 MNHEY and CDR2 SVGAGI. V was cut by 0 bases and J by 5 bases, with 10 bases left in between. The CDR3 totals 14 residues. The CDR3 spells CASSYSGGRETQYF. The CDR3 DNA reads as TGTGCCAGCAGTTACTCGGGGGGAAGGGAGACCCAGTACTTC.

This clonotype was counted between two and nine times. The CDR3 reads CASRDRSLGDIQYF. The CDR3 region has the DNA TGTGCCAGCCGGGACAGATCTTTGGGGGACATTCAGTACTTC. The V gene is TRBV2, the J gene TRBJ2-4; 7 bases are a match to TRBD1. Per the germline V gene, CDR1 is SNHLY and CDR2 is FYNNEI. The CDR3 is 14 amino acids. J gave up 8 bases and V 8 bases, and 12 bases lay outside the gene matches.